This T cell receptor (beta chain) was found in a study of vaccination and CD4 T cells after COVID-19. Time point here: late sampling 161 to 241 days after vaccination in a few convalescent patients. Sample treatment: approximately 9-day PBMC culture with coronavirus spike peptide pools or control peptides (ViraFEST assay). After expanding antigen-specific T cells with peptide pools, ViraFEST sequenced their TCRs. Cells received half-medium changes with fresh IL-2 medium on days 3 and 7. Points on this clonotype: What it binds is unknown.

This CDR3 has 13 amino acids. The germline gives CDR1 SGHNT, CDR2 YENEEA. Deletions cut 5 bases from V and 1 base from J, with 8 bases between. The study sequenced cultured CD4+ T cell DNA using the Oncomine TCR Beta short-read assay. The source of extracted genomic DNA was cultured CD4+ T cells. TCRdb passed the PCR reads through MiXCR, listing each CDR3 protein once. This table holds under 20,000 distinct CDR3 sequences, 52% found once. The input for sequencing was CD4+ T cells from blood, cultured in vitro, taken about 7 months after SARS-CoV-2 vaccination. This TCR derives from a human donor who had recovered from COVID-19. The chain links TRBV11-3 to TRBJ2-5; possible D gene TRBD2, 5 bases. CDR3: CASSQTSQETQYF. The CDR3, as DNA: TGTGCCAGCAGCCAAACTAGCCAAGAGACCCAGTACTTC. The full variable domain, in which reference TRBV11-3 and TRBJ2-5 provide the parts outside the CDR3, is EAGVVQSPRYKIIEKKQPVAFWCNPISGHNTLYWYLQNLGQGPELLIRYENEEAVDDSQLPKDRFSAERLKGVDSTLKIQPAELGDSAVYLCASSQTSQETQYFGPGTRLLVL.